Each of the 17 T cell receptor beta chains below was sequenced from the same sample in a study of blood T cell repertoires in COVID-19 (dated by TCRdb to 2018 to 2021). The library was generated by the immunoSEQ multiplex PCR assay. Sourced from immuneACCESS, this table was stored by TCRdb with only in-frame sequences that have V and J called. A share of the clones is absent; for the studies checked, an unresolved V gene accounts for under half, and the remainder has no known explanation. Within this sample are approximately 180,000 clones, with around 84% of them counted one time only. The top ten constitute nearly 15% of the sample. Material: PBMCs or T cells enriched from blood (not recorded which). These receptors were obtained from a man in his forties or fifties who had recovered from COVID-19.

The V call is TRBV20-1, the J call TRBJ2-3, with 8 bases fitting TRBD2. The CDR3 consists of 17 residues. V was clipped by 3 bases and J by 3 bases; unmatched bases: 14. Per germline, CDR1 DFQATT and CDR2 SNEGSKA (reference sequence). The DNA of the CDR3 is TGCAGTGCTAGTCCCAGCTTTGCCGGGGGGGCGACAGATACGCAGTATTTT. This codes for CSASPSFAGGATDTQYF.

The gene calls are TRBV2 and TRBJ1-4; the match to TRBD1 covers 7 bases. The V gene's germline CDR1 is SNHLY and CDR2 FYNNEI. After removal of 4 bases from V and 8 bases from J, the junction contained 7 bases not matched to a gene. There are 14 residues in the CDR3. CDR3 coding DNA: TGTGCCAGCAGTGGGCGGACAGGAGGAGAAAAACTGTTTTTT. This gives the protein CASSGRTGGEKLFF.

The genes are TRBV10-2 and TRBJ2-1, with TRBD1 identical over 11 bases. This CDR3 has 15 amino acids. The germline gives CDR1 WSHSY, CDR2 SAAADI. V lost 6 bases, J lost 4 bases, and 5 bases stayed unmatched. CDR3 in DNA: TGCGCCAGCAGACCGGGGACAGGGGGGTACAATGAGCAGTTCTTC. Its protein product is CASRPGTGGYNEQFF.

The V gene is TRBV3-1 (or the pseudogene TRBV3-2), the J gene TRBJ2-7; 7 nucleotides agree with TRBD1. The trim removed 1 base at V and 7 bases at J, leaving 13 bases unmatched. CDR1 and CDR2 (germline): LGHDT, YNNKEL (reference sequence). This CDR3 spans 16 amino acids. CDR3 DNA: TGTGCCAGCAGCCAAGCCCACGAGGGGCCCAGGGGGGAGCAGTACTTC. Protein: CASSQAHEGPRGEQYF.

This chain's CDR3 is CAWDTGAAGANVLTF. In DNA form, the CDR3 reads TGTGCCTGGGATACAGGGGCAGCTGGGGCCAACGTCCTGACTTTC. The chain carries TRBV30 and TRBJ2-6, with 7 bases lining up with TRBD1. V trimming: 5 bases; J trimming: 2 bases; junction bases outside the gene matches: 6. This CDR3 region has 15 residues. Germline assignment: CDR1 GTSNPN and CDR2 SVGIG (reference sequence).

This chain links TRBV24-1 with TRBJ1-2; 8 bases fit TRBD1. CDR1 is KGHDR and CDR2 is SFDVKD in the germline V gene. This CDR3 spans 14 amino acids. V gave up 3 bases and J gave up 4 bases; unmatched junction bases: 3. The CDR3 DNA follows: TGTGCCACCAGTGATAGGGACAGGCTCTATGGCTACACCTTC. This encodes CATSDRDRLYGYTF.

The genes are TRBV5-6 and TRBJ1-5, with no clear D. The CDR3 contains 13 residues. Germline V gene sequence: CDR1 SGHDT, CDR2 YYEEEE. The germline V and J ends were trimmed by 0 bases and 7 bases, with 8 bases remaining between them. The CDR3 sequence: CASSLGGGQPQHF. CDR3 bases: TGTGCCAGCAGCTTGGGTGGCGGGCAGCCCCAGCATTTT. Looking up the rest from reference TRBV5-6 and TRBJ1-5 gives the full variable domain: DAGVTQSPTHLIKTRGQQVTLRCSPKSGHDTVSWYQQALGQGPQFIFQYYEEEERQRGNFPDRFSGHQFPNYSSELNVNALLLGDSALYLCASSLGGGQPQHFGDGTRLSIL.

J is TRBJ2-3 and V is TRBV29-1, with TRBD2 matching over 7 bases. This CDR3 comprises 15 residues. CDR1 is SQVTM, CDR2 ANQGSEA, per germline. The V and J ends lost 6 bases and 3 bases, in that order; junction bases with no gene match: 12. CDR3 protein: CSVTGRGGGTDTQYF. The CDR3 DNA reads TGCAGCGTAACGGGGAGGGGTGGTGGGACAGATACGCAGTATTTT.

The V and J genes are TRBV6-5 and TRBJ2-5; D perhaps matches TRBD1 (6 bases). Trimming took 9 bases from V and 5 from J, leaving 19 bases between them. CDR1 and CDR2 from the germline V gene are MNHEY and SVGAGI. There are 14 residues in the CDR3. In nucleotides, the CDR3 is TGTGCCAGTCGACTACAGGGTAGCTGGGAGACCCAGTACTTC. Translating it yields CASRLQGSWETQYF.

This clone occurred once. The gene calls are TRBV7-3 and TRBJ2-3; possibly TRBD1 for D (5 bases). The germline V and J ends were trimmed by 1 base and 3 bases, with 8 bases remaining between them. Germline V CDR1 and CDR2: SGHTA, FQGTGA. The CDR3 runs to 14 residues. In DNA form, the CDR3 reads TGTGCCAGCAGCTTAAGGTCAGGGACAGATACGCAGTATTTT. It is translated as CASSLRSGTDTQYF. The full variable domain, in which reference TRBV7-3 and TRBJ2-3 provide the parts outside the CDR3, is GAGVSQTPSNKVTEKGKYVELRCDPISGHTALYWYRQSLGQGPEFLIYFQGTGAADDSGLPNDRFFAVRPEGSVSTLKIQRTERGDSAVYLCASSLRSGTDTQYFGPGTRLTVL.

This clone came up once. The V and J genes are TRBV2 and TRBJ1-5, with a tentative D call TRBD1 (6 bases). Trimming took 3 bases from V and 5 from J, leaving 17 bases between them. The germline V gene has CDR1 SNHLY and CDR2 FYNNEI. The CDR3 length is 16 residues. The CDR3 coding sequence is TGTGCCAGCAGTGATGGGCTTAGGGGGAGGGATCAGCCCCAGCATTTT. Translating it yields CASSDGLRGRDQPQHF.

This chain links TRBV2 with TRBJ2-3, with TRBD2 matching over 7 bases. Germline V gene sequence: CDR1 SNHLY, CDR2 FYNNEI. The CDR3 runs 14 residues. The junction had 5 bases not matched to a gene; V was cut back by 6 bases and J by 2 bases. CDR3 DNA: TGTGCCAGCAGGGGCGGGACTAACACAGATACGCAGTATTTT. This gives the protein CASRGGTNTDTQYF.

The J gene is TRBJ2-3, the V gene TRBV5-8; TRBD1 agrees at 7 bases. Germline V gene lookup returns CDR1 SGHTS and CDR2 YDEGEE. The CDR3 extends over 14 amino acids. The V gene end was trimmed by 2 bases and the J gene end by 1 base; junction bases not matched to a gene: 1. Written as DNA, the CDR3 is TGTGCCAGCAGCTTTACAGGGGGCACAGATACGCAGTATTTT. Translated: CASSFTGGTDTQYF.

The chain carries TRBV28 and TRBJ2-7; 15 nucleotides align to TRBD2. V dropped 5 bases and J dropped 6; count of bases not matched to a gene: 5. This CDR3 spans 15 amino acids. CDR1 is MDHEN, CDR2 SYDVKM, per germline. CDR3 protein: CASSQGTSGGFEQYF. The CDR3, as DNA: TGTGCCAGCAGTCAGGGGACTAGCGGGGGGTTCGAGCAGTACTTC.

The table lists this clone with a few counts. The rearrangement links TRBV6-2 or TRBV6-3 to TRBJ1-5; the D gene is possibly TRBD1 (6 bases). Trimming removed 3 bases from V and 6 bases from J, with 12 bases in between. Looked up from germline, CDR1 is MNHEY and CDR2 is SVGEGT. The CDR3 has 14 amino acids. CDR3 sequence reads: CASSYFGGGQPQHF. CDR3 sequence (DNA): TGTGCCAGCAGTTATTTTGGGGGCGGTCAGCCCCAGCATTTT.

The CDR3 region is CATRSGGTTDTQYF. The CDR3 DNA follows: TGTGCCACGCGTAGCGGGGGGACCACAGATACGCAGTATTTT. This chain links TRBV24-1 with TRBJ2-3, with 10 bases lining up with TRBD2. This CDR3 is built from 14 residues. CDR1 is KGHDR and CDR2 is SFDVKD in the germline V gene. V shed 10 bases, J shed 2 bases, and the junction held 5 bases outside the gene matches.

The chain links TRBV3-1 (or the pseudogene TRBV3-2) to TRBJ2-7, with 8 positions matching TRBD1. This CDR3 has 15 amino acids. Germline V gene sequence: CDR1 LGHDT, CDR2 YNNKEL (reference sequence). V lost 4 bases, J lost 6 bases, and 11 bases stayed unmatched. CDR3 protein: CASSPPGTGTLEQYF. CDR3 in DNA: TGTGCCAGCAGCCCCCCCGGGACAGGTACCCTCGAGCAGTACTTC.